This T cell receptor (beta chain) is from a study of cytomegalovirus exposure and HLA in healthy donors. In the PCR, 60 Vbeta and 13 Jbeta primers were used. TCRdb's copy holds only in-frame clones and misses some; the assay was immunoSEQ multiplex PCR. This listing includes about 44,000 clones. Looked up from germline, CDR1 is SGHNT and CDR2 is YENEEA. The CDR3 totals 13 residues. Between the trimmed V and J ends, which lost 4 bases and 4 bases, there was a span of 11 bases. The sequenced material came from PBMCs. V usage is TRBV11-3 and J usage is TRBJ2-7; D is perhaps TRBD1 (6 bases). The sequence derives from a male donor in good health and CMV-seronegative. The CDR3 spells CASSSGHGYEQYF. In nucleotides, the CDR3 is TGTGCCAGCAGCTCGGGACATGGGTACGAGCAGTACTTC.